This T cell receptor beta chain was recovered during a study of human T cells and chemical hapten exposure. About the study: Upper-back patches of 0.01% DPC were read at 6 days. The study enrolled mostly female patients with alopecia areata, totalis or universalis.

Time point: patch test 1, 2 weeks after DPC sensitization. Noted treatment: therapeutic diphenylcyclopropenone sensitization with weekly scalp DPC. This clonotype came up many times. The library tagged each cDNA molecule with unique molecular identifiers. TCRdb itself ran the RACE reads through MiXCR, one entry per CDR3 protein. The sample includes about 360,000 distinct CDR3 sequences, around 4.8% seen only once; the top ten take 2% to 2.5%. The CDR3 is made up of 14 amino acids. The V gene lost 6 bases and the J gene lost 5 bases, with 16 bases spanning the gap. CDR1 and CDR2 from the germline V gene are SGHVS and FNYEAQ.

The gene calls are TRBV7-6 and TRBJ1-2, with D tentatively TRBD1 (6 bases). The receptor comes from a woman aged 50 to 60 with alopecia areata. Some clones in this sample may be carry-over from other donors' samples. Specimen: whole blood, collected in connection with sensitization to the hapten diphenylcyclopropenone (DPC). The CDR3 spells CASSRPGQKYGYTF. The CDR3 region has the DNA TGTGCCAGCAGTCGTCCGGGACAAAAGTATGGCTACACCTTC. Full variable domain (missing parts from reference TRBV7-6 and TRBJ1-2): GAGVSQSPRYKVTKRGQDVALRCDPISGHVSLYWYRQALGQGPEFLTYFNYEAQQDKSGLPNDRFSAERPEGSISTLTIQRTEQRDSAMYRCASSRPGQKYGYTFGSGTRLTVV.